This entry is about one TCR beta chain. This sample was taken from a study of blood T cell repertoires in COVID-19. Authors' data handling: Amplification of reference gene primers was used by the study to estimate nucleated cell counts. Produced via immunoSEQ multiplex PCR; TCRdb's table is partial and in-frame only. The DNA was the basis for D and trimming; V, J and clone size are from that table. The data hold around 31,000 clones, with approximately 90% observed a single time. The source of this sequence is a man between 60 and 75 years old with acute or convalescent COVID-19. Material for sequencing was peripheral blood.

The CDR3 protein is CASSLKAGADTQYF. As DNA, the CDR3 is TGTGCCAGCAGCTTAAAGGCGGGAGCAGATACGCAGTATTTT. The genes are TRBV7-9 and TRBJ2-3, with 7 nucleotides matching TRBD2. The V gene's germline CDR1 is SEHNR and CDR2 FQNEAQ (reference sequence). The V gene end was trimmed by 2 bases and the J gene end by 4 bases; junction bases not matched to a gene: 3. This CDR3 spans 14 amino acids.